This T cell receptor beta chain is from a study of T cell repertoires in cytomegalovirus infection. Via MiXCR, TCRdb re-called the reads, giving one row per CDR3 protein. The sample holds some 500,000 distinct CDR3 sequences, around 40% seen once. V shed 5 bases and J shed 7 bases, with 15 bases lying between them. The germline V gene encodes CDR1 KGHSH and CDR2 LQKENI. CDR3 length equals 13 residues. The study's findings and limits: The cumulative frequency of public TCR beta families distinguished individuals who carried CMV together with the relevant HLA.

About this clonotype: Antigen: not known.

The sample was cultured PBMCs, taken from culture after CMV antigen stimulation. This TCR was recovered from a human donor in good health (CMV status not recorded). Some clones in this sample may be carry-over from other donors' samples. This sequence joins TRBV18 and TRBJ2-7; D may correspond to TRBD1 or TRBD2 (5 bases each). CDR3: CASSSPGLIEQYF. For the CDR3, the DNA is TGTGCCAGCTCATCGCCGGGGCTTATAGAGCAGTACTTC.